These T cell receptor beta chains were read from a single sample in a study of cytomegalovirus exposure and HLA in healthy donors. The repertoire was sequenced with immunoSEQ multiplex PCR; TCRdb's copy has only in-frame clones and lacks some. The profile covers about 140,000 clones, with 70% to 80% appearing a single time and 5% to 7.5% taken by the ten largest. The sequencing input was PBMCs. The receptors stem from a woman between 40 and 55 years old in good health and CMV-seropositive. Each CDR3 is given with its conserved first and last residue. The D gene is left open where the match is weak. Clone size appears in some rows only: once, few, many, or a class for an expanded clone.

cdr3_aa: CASSLRGLIYEQYF
cdr3_nt: TGTGCCAGCAGTTTACGCGGATTGATCTACGAGCAGTACTTC
v_call: TRBV28
d_call: NA
j_call: TRBJ2-7
clone_size: NA

cdr3_aa: CASSLIASPNEQFF
cdr3_nt: TGCGCCAGCAGCTTAATAGCTAGCCCGAATGAGCAGTTCTTC
v_call: TRBV5-1
d_call: NA
j_call: TRBJ2-1
clone_size: NA

cdr3_aa: CASSSHSGNTEAFF
cdr3_nt: TGTGCCAGCAGCTCCCATAGCGGGAACACTGAAGCTTTCTTT
v_call: TRBV7-9
d_call: NA
j_call: TRBJ1-1
clone_size: NA

cdr3_aa: CSVVPSGRAAEQFF
cdr3_nt: TGCAGCGTTGTACCTAGCGGGAGGGCCGCTGAGCAGTTCTTC
v_call: TRBV29-1
d_call: TRBD2
j_call: TRBJ2-1
clone_size: NA

cdr3_aa: CASSAGPAYYEQYF
cdr3_nt: TGTGCCAGTAGTGCGGGACCGGCTTACTACGAGCAGTACTTC
v_call: TRBV19
d_call: NA
j_call: TRBJ2-7
clone_size: NA

cdr3_aa: CASSATSEGYTF
cdr3_nt: TGTGCCAGCAGTGCGACTTCTGAAGGCTACACCTTC
v_call: TRBV2
d_call: NA
j_call: TRBJ1-2
clone_size: NA

cdr3_aa: CASSGGLARETQYF
cdr3_nt: TGCGCCAGCAGCGGTGGACTAGCCCGGGAGACCCAGTACTTC
v_call: TRBV5-1
d_call: TRBD2
j_call: TRBJ2-5
clone_size: NA

cdr3_aa: CASSLRALGSAGELFF
cdr3_nt: TGTGCCAGCAGCTTACGAGCGCTTGGATCGGCCGGGGAGCTGTTTTTT
v_call: TRBV13
d_call: NA
j_call: TRBJ2-2
clone_size: NA

cdr3_aa: CASRPLAGGPSAQYF
cdr3_nt: TGTGCCAGCAGGCCCTTAGCGGGAGGGCCGAGCGCCCAGTACTTC
v_call: TRBV6-6
d_call: TRBD2
j_call: TRBJ2-5
clone_size: NA

cdr3_aa: CASSIQGLNQPQHF
cdr3_nt: TGTGCCAGTAGTATACAGGGGCTCAATCAGCCCCAGCATTTT
v_call: TRBV19
d_call: NA
j_call: TRBJ1-5
clone_size: NA

cdr3_aa: CATLGLGNTEAFF
cdr3_nt: TGTGCCACCCTTGGGCTCGGGAACACTGAAGCTTTCTTT
v_call: TRBV6-5
d_call: NA
j_call: TRBJ1-1
clone_size: NA

cdr3_aa: CASSFSPVVGDEQFF
cdr3_nt: TGTGCCAGCAGCTTCTCTCCAGTGGTTGGAGATGAGCAGTTCTTC
v_call: TRBV5-5
d_call: NA
j_call: TRBJ2-1
clone_size: NA

cdr3_aa: CASSLGRLREGPRCTDTQYF
cdr3_nt: TGTGCTAGCAGCTTAGGTAGATTGCGGGAGGGCCCTCGGTGCACAGATACGCAGTATTTT
v_call: TRBV7-7
d_call: TRBD2
j_call: TRBJ2-3
clone_size: once

cdr3_aa: CATSPEDNTYNEQFF
cdr3_nt: TGTGCCACCAGCCCTGAGGACAACACCTACAATGAGCAGTTCTTC
v_call: TRBV15
d_call: NA
j_call: TRBJ2-1
clone_size: NA

cdr3_aa: CASSSPGTAVGELFF
cdr3_nt: TGTGCCAGCAGCTCTCCCGGGACAGCCGTAGGGGAGCTGTTTTTT
v_call: TRBV28
d_call: TRBD1
j_call: TRBJ2-2
clone_size: NA

cdr3_aa: CASRMGGRTDTQYF
cdr3_nt: TGCGCCAGCAGGATGGGGGGGAGGACAGATACGCAGTATTTT
v_call: TRBV5-1
d_call: TRBD2
j_call: TRBJ2-3
clone_size: NA

cdr3_aa: CASSMSGPGGKLFF
cdr3_nt: TGTGCCAGCAGCATGTCTGGTCCCGGTGGAAAACTGTTTTTT
v_call: TRBV6-5
d_call: NA
j_call: TRBJ1-4
clone_size: NA

cdr3_aa: CANRQGAYEQYF
cdr3_nt: TGTGCCAACAGACAGGGGGCCTACGAGCAGTACTTC
v_call: TRBV10-3
d_call: TRBD1
j_call: TRBJ2-7
clone_size: NA

cdr3_aa: CASSPRGTQYF
cdr3_nt: TGTGCCAGCAGCCCTAGGGGGACCCAGTACTTC
v_call: TRBV7-6
d_call: NA
j_call: TRBJ2-5
clone_size: NA

cdr3_aa: CASSSRGGNTGELFF
cdr3_nt: TGTGCCAGCAGCTCAAGGGGGGGAAACACCGGGGAGCTGTTTTTT
v_call: TRBV7-9
d_call: NA
j_call: TRBJ2-2
clone_size: NA

cdr3_aa: CASSDEGADTQYF
cdr3_nt: TGTGCCAGCAGTGACGAGGGGGCGGATACGCAGTATTTT
v_call: TRBV6-4
d_call: TRBD1
j_call: TRBJ2-3
clone_size: few

cdr3_aa: CASSPLPEGFQETQYF
cdr3_nt: TGTGCCAGCTCACCACTCCCGGAGGGCTTCCAAGAGACCCAGTACTTC
v_call: TRBV18
d_call: NA
j_call: TRBJ2-5
clone_size: NA

cdr3_aa: CSALGGGTQYF
cdr3_nt: TGCAGTGCTCTGGGGGGAGGTACGCAGTATTTT
v_call: TRBV20-1
d_call: NA
j_call: TRBJ2-3
clone_size: NA

cdr3_aa: CASTTPSDRFSNQPQHF
cdr3_nt: TGTGCCAGCACTACCCCCTCGGACAGGTTTAGCAATCAGCCCCAGCATTTT
v_call: TRBV28
d_call: TRBD1
j_call: TRBJ1-5
clone_size: few

cdr3_aa: CASNTGIAYEQYF
cdr3_nt: TGTGCCAGCAATACCGGGATTGCCTACGAGCAGTACTTC
v_call: TRBV6-6
d_call: NA
j_call: TRBJ2-7
clone_size: NA

cdr3_aa: CASSQPGTGSYEQYF
cdr3_nt: TGTGCCAGCAGTCAACCCGGGACAGGGTCCTACGAGCAGTACTTC
v_call: TRBV28
d_call: TRBD1
j_call: TRBJ2-7
clone_size: NA

cdr3_aa: CASSYRRGGSYEQFF
cdr3_nt: TGTGCCAGCAGTTACCGCCGCGGAGGGAGCTATGAGCAGTTCTTC
v_call: TRBV6-5
d_call: NA
j_call: TRBJ2-1
clone_size: NA

cdr3_aa: CASSPLEYYNEQFF
cdr3_nt: TGTGCCAGCAGCCCCTTAGAGTACTACAATGAGCAGTTCTTC
v_call: TRBV6-1
d_call: NA
j_call: TRBJ2-1
clone_size: NA

cdr3_aa: CSVSPGQGSYEQYF
cdr3_nt: TGCAGCGTTTCGCCCGGACAGGGGTCCTACGAGCAGTACTTC
v_call: TRBV29-1
d_call: TRBD1
j_call: TRBJ2-7
clone_size: NA

cdr3_aa: CTSSLKRMASGGGMYNEQFF
cdr3_nt: TGCACCAGCAGCCTAAAGCGTATGGCTAGCGGGGGGGGGATGTACAATGAGCAGTTCTTC
v_call: TRBV1
d_call: NA
j_call: TRBJ2-1
clone_size: few

cdr3_aa: CASSYTSGRWGETQYF
cdr3_nt: TGTGCCAGCAGTTACACAAGCGGGAGATGGGGAGAGACCCAGTACTTC
v_call: TRBV6-5
d_call: TRBD2
j_call: TRBJ2-5
clone_size: NA

cdr3_aa: CASSVEVAGGRNTIYF
cdr3_nt: TGTGCCAGCAGCGTAGAGGTAGCAGGGGGCAGAAACACCATATATTTT
v_call: TRBV9
d_call: TRBD1
j_call: TRBJ1-3
clone_size: once

cdr3_aa: CASGQTPVEETQYF
cdr3_nt: TGTGCTAGTGGACAAACCCCTGTCGAAGAGACCCAGTACTTC
v_call: TRBV12-5
d_call: NA
j_call: TRBJ2-5
clone_size: NA

cdr3_aa: CASSLAPAGGVGTGELFF
cdr3_nt: TGTGCCAGCAGCTTAGCCCCAGCGGGAGGGGTGGGCACCGGGGAGCTGTTTTTT
v_call: TRBV7-2
d_call: TRBD2
j_call: TRBJ2-2
clone_size: NA

cdr3_aa: CATPPAERRERNEQFF
cdr3_nt: TGTGCCACCCCGCCGGCCGAGAGACGGGAGAGAAATGAGCAGTTCTTC
v_call: TRBV5-3
d_call: NA
j_call: TRBJ2-1
clone_size: NA

cdr3_aa: CASSQIGGRLSNEQFF
cdr3_nt: TGTGCCAGCAGCCAAATAGGAGGGAGGCTTAGCAATGAGCAGTTCTTC
v_call: TRBV4-2
d_call: NA
j_call: TRBJ2-1
clone_size: few

cdr3_aa: CASSSGQGRLLQETQYF
cdr3_nt: TGCGCCAGCAGCTCAGGACAGGGACGCCTCCTACAAGAGACCCAGTACTTC
v_call: TRBV10-1
d_call: TRBD1
j_call: TRBJ2-5
clone_size: once

cdr3_aa: CASSLAGPPEAFF
cdr3_nt: TGCGCCAGCAGCTTGGCAGGCCCCCCTGAAGCTTTCTTT
v_call: TRBV5-1
d_call: NA
j_call: TRBJ1-1
clone_size: NA

cdr3_aa: CASSFLAGSYEQYF
cdr3_nt: TGTGCCAGCAGCTTCCTAGCGGGAAGCTACGAGCAGTACTTC
v_call: TRBV11-2
d_call: TRBD2
j_call: TRBJ2-7
clone_size: NA

cdr3_aa: CASSRRLAQRVDTQYF
cdr3_nt: TGCGCCAGCAGCAGGAGACTAGCTCAAAGAGTGGATACGCAGTATTTT
v_call: TRBV5-1
d_call: TRBD2
j_call: TRBJ2-3
clone_size: NA

cdr3_aa: CASSLWGAEAFF
cdr3_nt: TGTGCCAGCAGCTTGTGGGGGGCTGAAGCTTTCTTT
v_call: TRBV5-6
d_call: NA
j_call: TRBJ1-1
clone_size: once

cdr3_aa: CASSVAYEQYF
cdr3_nt: TGTGCCAGCAGTGTCGCCTACGAGCAGTACTTC
v_call: TRBV2
d_call: NA
j_call: TRBJ2-7
clone_size: few

cdr3_aa: CAWSVPLGGRAETQYF
cdr3_nt: TGTGCCTGGAGTGTCCCTTTGGGCGGGAGGGCCGAGACCCAGTACTTC
v_call: TRBV30
d_call: TRBD2
j_call: TRBJ2-5
clone_size: NA

cdr3_aa: CASSPRLDWTGYEQYF
cdr3_nt: TGTGCCAGCTCACCCCGCCTCGATTGGACAGGGTACGAGCAGTACTTC
v_call: TRBV18
d_call: TRBD1
j_call: TRBJ2-7
clone_size: NA

cdr3_aa: CASRSRDRAYEQYF
cdr3_nt: TGTGCCAGCAGGTCCCGGGACAGGGCGTACGAGCAGTACTTC
v_call: TRBV11-3
d_call: TRBD1
j_call: TRBJ2-7
clone_size: NA

cdr3_aa: CASSRQVSYEQYF
cdr3_nt: TGTGCCAGCAGTCGACAGGTGTCCTACGAGCAGTACTTC
v_call: TRBV2
d_call: NA
j_call: TRBJ2-7
clone_size: few

cdr3_aa: CASSPRTGGLGELFF
cdr3_nt: TGTGCCAGCAGCCCCCGGACAGGGGGATTAGGGGAGCTGTTTTTT
v_call: TRBV9
d_call: TRBD1
j_call: TRBJ2-2
clone_size: NA

cdr3_aa: CASSLFSLAGLYNEQFF
cdr3_nt: TGTGCCAGCAGCTTATTCTCTCTAGCGGGACTCTACAATGAGCAGTTCTTC
v_call: TRBV7-9
d_call: TRBD2
j_call: TRBJ2-1
clone_size: NA

cdr3_aa: CASSLEPGGQGSYEQYF
cdr3_nt: TGCGCCAGCAGCTTGGAACCGGGAGGACAGGGCTCCTACGAGCAGTACTTC
v_call: TRBV5-1
d_call: NA
j_call: TRBJ2-7
clone_size: NA

cdr3_aa: CASSIGISNEQFF
cdr3_nt: TGTGCCAGTAGTATCGGGATTTCCAATGAGCAGTTCTTC
v_call: TRBV19
d_call: NA
j_call: TRBJ2-1
clone_size: NA

cdr3_aa: CASSMTVNSYNEQFF
cdr3_nt: TGTGCCAGCAGCATGACAGTCAACTCCTACAATGAGCAGTTCTTC
v_call: TRBV11-2
d_call: NA
j_call: TRBJ2-1
clone_size: NA

cdr3_aa: CASTATSGILGEQFF
cdr3_nt: TGTGCCAGCACCGCCACTAGCGGGATTCTCGGTGAGCAGTTCTTC
v_call: TRBV7-9
d_call: TRBD2
j_call: TRBJ2-1
clone_size: once

cdr3_aa: CASSPTGRVSYTF
cdr3_nt: TGTGCCAGCAGCCCGACAGGGAGAGTTAGCTACACCTTC
v_call: TRBV7-2
d_call: TRBD1
j_call: TRBJ1-2
clone_size: NA

cdr3_aa: CASSQGLATSYEQYF
cdr3_nt: TGTGCCAGCAGCCAGGGACTAGCGACTTCCTACGAGCAGTACTTC
v_call: TRBV7-2
d_call: TRBD2
j_call: TRBJ2-7
clone_size: NA

cdr3_aa: CAISEGGINSYEQYF
cdr3_nt: TGTGCCATCAGTGAGGGCGGGATAAACTCCTACGAGCAGTACTTC
v_call: TRBV10-3
d_call: NA
j_call: TRBJ2-7
clone_size: NA

cdr3_aa: CASSPAVMRYNYGYTF
cdr3_nt: TGCGCCAGCAGCCCCGCGGTAATGAGGTACAACTATGGCTACACCTTC
v_call: TRBV5-1
d_call: NA
j_call: TRBJ1-2
clone_size: NA

cdr3_aa: CASSYGTGRSPLHF
cdr3_nt: TGTGCCAGCAGCTACGGGACAGGGCGGTCACCCCTCCACTTT
v_call: TRBV7-2
d_call: TRBD1
j_call: TRBJ1-6
clone_size: NA